One sample yielded the 29 T cell receptor beta chains listed below, sequenced in a study of blood T cells in healthy people across ages. Then a second PCR, running roughly 7 to 11 cycles, was carried out with a sample-barcoded 5' primer and a J-beta primer mix. TCRdb re-derived calls from the 5' RACE reads in MiXCR, one entry per CDR3 protein. The sample gives 700,000 to 950,000 distinct CDR3 sequences, roughly 64% of which show up once; 22% is in the top ten. Sequences were obtained from blood. All receptors derive from a man aged 30-40 years in good health.

The chain recombines TRBV4-2 with TRBJ2-7; a possible D gene is TRBD2 (6 bases). There are 16 residues in the CDR3. Trimming pared 1 base from V and 4 bases from J, leaving 17 bases between. Per germline, CDR1 LGHNA and CDR2 YNFKEQ. The CDR3 nucleotides read TGTGCCAGCAGCCAAGGAGGTGGGGGGAAGGAATACGAGCAGTACTTC. Residues: CASSQGGGGKEYEQYF.

The rearrangement uses TRBV5-6 and TRBJ2-1, with 13 bases fitting TRBD2. CDR3 length: 16 amino acids. J gave up 2 bases and V 4 bases, and 3 bases lay outside the gene matches. Germline V gene sequence: CDR1 SGHDT, CDR2 YYEEEE. In DNA form, the CDR3 reads TGTGCCAGCAGCCAACTAGCGGGGGGGCCCTACAATGAGCAGTTCTTC. It yields the protein CASSQLAGGPYNEQFF.

The chain uses TRBV2 and TRBJ2-4, with D possibly being TRBD2 (6 bases). V lost 7 bases, J lost 5 bases, and 12 bases lay in between. Germline V gives CDR1 SNHLY, CDR2 FYNNEI. This CDR3 has 13 residues. The CDR3 bases are TGTGCCAGCAAATATAGGAGGGAAAACATTCAGTACTTC. Its protein is CASKYRRENIQYF.

The chain joins TRBV6-1 to TRBJ2-5; 7 nucleotides match TRBD2. Per germline, CDR1 MNHNS and CDR2 SASEGT. This CDR3 has 16 amino acids. V lost 2 bases and J lost 4; bases outside the gene matches: 10. Here the CDR3 DNA reads TGTGCCAGCAGTGAACAAGCGGGGAGCACCGGAGAGACCCAGTACTTC. As protein: CASSEQAGSTGETQYF.

This clonotype was counted only a few times. The V gene is TRBV4-1, the J gene TRBJ2-1; D is unresolved. Germline V gene data show CDR1 as MGHRA and CDR2 as YSYEKL. The CDR3 has 15 residues. Trimming shortened V by 4 bases and J by 10 bases, and 20 bases separated the two germline ends. CDR3 in DNA: TGCGCCAGCAGCCGTGAAGTCTCTCTTACCCGCGAGCAGTTCTTC. Amino acids: CASSREVSLTREQFF.

The chain has TRBV5-5 and TRBJ2-4, with TRBD1 identical over 7 bases. The CDR3 spans 13 residues. Germline trimming cut 5 bases from V and 5 bases from J; bases unmatched to any gene: 4. CDR1 and CDR2 from the germline V gene are SGHKS and YYEKEE (reference sequence). DNA of the CDR3: TGTGCCAGCAGAAGGGACAGCCAAAACATTCAGTACTTC. Its translation is CASRRDSQNIQYF.

The rearrangement links TRBV12-3 or TRBV12-4 to TRBJ2-5; 8 bases match TRBD2. The DNA end lines up better with TRBJ2-7; the J call may be wrong. This CDR3 comprises 16 residues. The CDR3 region has the DNA TGTGCCAGCAGTGAGTATGGGACTAGTACTTTCCACGAGCAGTACTTC. This codes for CASSEYGTSTFHEQYF.

The rearrangement joins TRBV29-1 to TRBJ2-1; TRBD2 agrees at 9 bases. Looked up from germline, CDR1 is SQVTM and CDR2 is ANQGSEA. J lost 6 bases, V lost 4 bases, and 4 bases had no gene match. CDR3 size: 13 residues. The CDR3 DNA is TGCAGCGTTGGACTAGCGGAAAGCAATGAGCAGTTCTTC. The encoded protein is CSVGLAESNEQFF.

The V call is TRBV12-3 or TRBV12-4, the J call TRBJ2-5, with TRBD2 as a possible D gene (5 bases). Trimming shortened V by 3 bases and J by 5 bases, and 16 bases separated the two germline ends. CDR3 length: 15 amino acids. This CDR3 is CASSFPGFRVETQYF. In nucleotides, the CDR3 is TGTGCCAGCAGTTTCCCGGGATTTAGGGTCGAGACCCAGTACTTC.

The chain recombines TRBV14 with TRBJ2-1; no reliable D call. The germline V and J ends were trimmed by 0 bases and 4 bases, with 16 bases remaining between them. Germline CDR1 reads SGHDN; CDR2 reads FVKESK. This CDR3 contains 17 residues. The CDR3 loop reads CASSQDTAVKRYNEQFF. The CDR3, as DNA: TGTGCCAGCAGCCAAGACACGGCGGTAAAGAGATACAATGAGCAGTTCTTC.

This clonotype was observed a few times. The chain links TRBV20-1 to TRBJ2-1, with 8 bases that match TRBD2. This CDR3 has 15 residues. V lost 3 bases and J lost 3; bases outside the gene matches: 7. The germline gives CDR1 DFQATT, CDR2 SNEGSKA (reference sequence). CDR3 bases: TGCAGTGCTAGTCGAGCGGGAGTAAACTACAATGAGCAGTTCTTC. Protein product: CSASRAGVNYNEQFF.

The J gene is TRBJ2-1, the V gene TRBV20-1; 9 bases align to TRBD2. The CDR3 totals 14 residues. V was clipped by 6 bases and J by 0 bases; unmatched bases: 3. Looked up from germline, CDR1 is DFQATT and CDR2 is SNEGSKA (reference sequence). The CDR3 nucleotides read TGCAGTGCCCTGCGGGAGGGCTCCTACAATGAGCAGTTCTTC. Residues: CSALREGSYNEQFF.

The chain combines TRBV9 with TRBJ2-1; weak D call: TRBD2 (5 bases). Germline V gives CDR1 SGDLS, CDR2 YYNGEE. With 2 bases removed from V and 4 bases from J, the gap between germline ends came to 13 bases. There are 15 residues in the CDR3. The DNA for the CDR3 is TGTGCCAGCAGCGTCGGAGGAAACAGATACAATGAGCAGTTCTTC. The encoded protein is CASSVGGNRYNEQFF.

Regarding this clonotype: An end of the junction does not agree with germline; a read error may underlie this. J is TRBJ1-5 and V is TRBV19; 7 bases align to TRBD1. Per germline, CDR1 LNHDA and CDR2 SQIVND (reference sequence). The CDR3 runs 14 residues. The CDR3 DNA follows: TGTGCCAGTAGTATAGGACAGGGCAACCAGCCCCAGCATTTT. Translated: CASSIGQGNQPQHF.

The gene calls are TRBV6-5 and TRBJ1-2, with D possibly TRBD1 on 5 matching bases. Trimming left V 6 bases short and J 8 bases short, with 16 bases between. From germline, CDR1 is MNHEY and CDR2 SVGAGI. The CDR3 consists of 13 residues. The CDR3 protein is CASRAGSPWGYTF. CDR3 nucleotides: TGTGCCAGCAGGGCAGGGAGTCCGTGGGGCTACACCTTC.

This clonotype occurred a few times. For the CDR3, the DNA is TGTGCCAGCAGTTCTTATGCCGGGACAGGGGGCGGCTACACCTTC. This translates into CASSSYAGTGGGYTF. The rearrangement links TRBV12-3 or TRBV12-4 to TRBJ1-2; 12 positions agree with TRBD1. Trimming took 4 bases from V and 8 from J; bases not matched to a gene: 8. CDR3 length: 15 residues.

The table lists this clonotype with a count of one. The gene calls are TRBV12-3 or TRBV12-4 and TRBJ2-3; D is ambiguous. The CDR3 sequence is 8 residues long. V was shortened by 6 bases and J by 12 bases, with 4 bases between the two germline ends. CDR3 DNA: TGTGCCAGCAGCCGTCAGTATTTT. Translation gives CASSRQYF.

This clonotype was detected only a few times. The gene calls are TRBV7-2 and TRBJ2-1; D is ambiguous. Germline assignment: CDR1 SGHTA and CDR2 FQGNSA. The CDR3 covers 14 residues. Trimming removed 0 bases at V and 10 bases at J, with 13 bases between. The CDR3: CASSLARRQGEQFF. The DNA of the CDR3 is TGTGCCAGCAGCTTAGCCCGCCGGCAAGGAGAGCAGTTCTTC.

This clonotype showed up just once. The chain carries TRBV12-5 and TRBJ1-5; possibly TRBD1 for D (5 bases). From germline, CDR1 is LGHNT and CDR2 FRNRAP. The CDR3 loop spans 14 amino acids. Trimming shortened V by 7 bases and J by 2 bases, and 12 bases separated the two germline ends. Here the CDR3 reads CASARQNGNQPQHF. The DNA of the CDR3 is TGTGCTAGTGCCCGACAGAATGGCAATCAGCCCCAGCATTTT.

The chain uses TRBV10-3 and TRBJ2-3; no firm D call. Trimming removed 1 base from V and 4 bases from J, with 9 bases in between. The CDR3 runs 14 residues. Germline CDR1 reads ENHRY; CDR2 reads SYGVKD. CDR3 bases: TGTGCCATCAGTGAGTTTGACCGCGCAGATACGCAGTATTTT. Protein product: CAISEFDRADTQYF.

V gene TRBV10-3 combines with J gene TRBJ2-5, with 7 bases that match TRBD1. In germline, CDR1 is ENHRY, CDR2 SYGVKD. The CDR3 contains 13 residues. Trimming removed 9 bases from V and 4 bases from J; junction bases left unmatched: 8. The DNA of the CDR3 is TGTGCCATAGCTGACAGGGCGGGAGAGACCCAGTACTTC. It yields the protein CAIADRAGETQYF.

The genes are TRBV6-1 and TRBJ2-3; TRBD2 aligns across 7 bases. After removal of 2 bases from V and 1 base from J, the junction contained 3 bases not matched to a gene. CDR1 and CDR2 from the germline V gene are MNHNS and SASEGT. The CDR3 spans 15 residues. The CDR3 nucleotides read TGTGCCAGCAGTGAATCGCTAGCGGGCACAGATACGCAGTATTTT. Protein sequence: CASSESLAGTDTQYF.

The chain recombines TRBV7-2 with TRBJ2-7; D unclear. The V end lost 5 bases, the J end lost 2 bases, and 19 bases lay between the germline ends. Per germline, CDR1 SGHTA and CDR2 FQGNSA. The CDR3 covers 16 residues. The CDR3: CASSPRIGLATYEQYF. DNA of the CDR3: TGTGCCAGCAGCCCAAGGATAGGCCTTGCTACCTACGAGCAGTACTTC.

This clonotype was recorded a few times. CDR3 region: CASSATEYNEQFF. CDR3 sequence (DNA): TGTGCCAGCAGCGCTACAGAGTACAATGAGCAGTTCTTC. V and J are TRBV12-3 or TRBV12-4 and TRBJ2-1; D is unresolved. Trimming removed 6 bases at V and 4 bases at J, with 10 bases between. The CDR3 length is 13 residues.

This clonotype has only a few counts. The gene calls are TRBV12-3 or TRBV12-4 and TRBJ2-3; D might be TRBD2 (5 bases). With 6 bases removed from V and 6 bases from J, the gap between germline ends came to 13 bases. The CDR3 contains 13 residues. The CDR3 region is CASSTGGLDTQYF. The CDR3, as DNA: TGTGCCAGCAGCACCGGCGGGTTGGATACGCAGTATTTT.

This clonotype was seen a few times. The genes are TRBV20-1 and TRBJ2-4; tentative D call: TRBD1 (7 bases). V gave up 2 bases and J gave up 8 bases, with 13 bases separating them. This CDR3 has 13 amino acids. CDR1 and CDR2 (germline): DFQATT, SNEGSKA (reference sequence). CDR3 nucleotide sequence: TGCAGTGCTAGAATCCAGGGGGGAGACATTCAGTACTTC. It translates to CSARIQGGDIQYF.

This chain joins TRBV7-2 and TRBJ2-7; maybe TRBD1 (5 bases). V lost 5 bases to trimming and J lost 3 bases, with 17 bases between them. This CDR3 is 15 amino acids long. Germline V gene data show CDR1 as SGHTA and CDR2 as FQGNSA. Here the CDR3 reads CASSLNSDSYYEQYF. In DNA, the CDR3 is TGTGCCAGCAGCCTAAACTCAGACAGTTACTACGAGCAGTACTTC.

This clonotype appeared once. V is TRBV3-1 and J is TRBJ1-4; TRBD1 agrees at 8 bases. CDR1 LGHDT and CDR2 YNNKEL come from the germline V gene (reference sequence). CDR3 length: 14 amino acids. The V and J ends lost 1 base and 8 bases, in that order; junction bases with no gene match: 3. The CDR3 protein is CASSQGTGLEKLFF. CDR3 nucleotides: TGTGCCAGCAGCCAAGGGACAGGGCTCGAAAAACTGTTTTTT.

This clonotype was counted a few times. An end of the junction differs from the germline gene, which may be a read error. The V gene is TRBV20-1, the J gene TRBJ2-1; 9 nucleotides match TRBD2. The CDR3 sequence is 15 residues long. Germline values: CDR1 DFQATT, CDR2 SNEGSKA (reference sequence). The CDR3 bases are TGCAGTGCTGGAGAGGTGGTAGCGGGGGTGGATGAGCAGTTCTTC. This encodes CSAGEVVAGVDEQFF.